This T cell receptor (beta chain) stems from a study of shared clonotypes between healthy human individuals. Study results and caveats: Sharing across four donors was highest in naive CD4 (roughly 5%) and lowest in memory CD8 (roughly 0.4%). Sample collection involved blood only; tissue repertoires are likely different.

About this clone itself: Its antigen is not known.

The run depth of the assay was deep. Only in-frame clones appear in the TCRdb table, and some are missing; sequencing was by immunoSEQ multiplex PCR. This sample carries some 360,000 clones, around four fifths of them seen once, and the ten largest clones take less than 11%. The V end was cut by 2 bases, the J end by 4 bases, with 15 bases between. Germline V gene sequence: CDR1 MNHEY, CDR2 SMNVEV (reference sequence). The CDR3 runs 15 residues. The chain employs TRBV27 and TRBJ2-7; maybe TRBD1 (5 bases). Source material: memory CD4+ T cells sorted from blood. Noted subset: CD45RA-negative fraction. This TCR came from a young man in good health. The CDR3: CASSLLGVGVYEQYF. The CDR3 region has the DNA TGTGCCAGCAGTTTACTAGGGGTTGGAGTTTACGAGCAGTACTTC.